This T cell receptor beta chain stems from a study of cytomegalovirus exposure and HLA in healthy donors. CDR1 is SGHRS and CDR2 is YFSETQ in the germline V gene. This CDR3 comprises 15 residues. V was pared by 0 bases and J by 0 bases, with 6 bases between. The PCR made use of 60 Vbeta and 13 Jbeta primers. Sequenced by immunoSEQ multiplex PCR; TCRdb stores in-frame clones only, minus some. The repertoire holds 100,000 or so clones, with around 74% as singletons. V is TRBV5-1 and J is TRBJ2-2; possibly TRBD2 for D (5 bases). Input material: PBMCs. This receptor was taken from a man under 40 in good health and CMV-seropositive. The CDR3 here is CASSLGLTNTGELFF. The CDR3 DNA sequence: TGCGCCAGCAGCTTGGGACTAACGAACACCGGGGAGCTGTTTTTT.